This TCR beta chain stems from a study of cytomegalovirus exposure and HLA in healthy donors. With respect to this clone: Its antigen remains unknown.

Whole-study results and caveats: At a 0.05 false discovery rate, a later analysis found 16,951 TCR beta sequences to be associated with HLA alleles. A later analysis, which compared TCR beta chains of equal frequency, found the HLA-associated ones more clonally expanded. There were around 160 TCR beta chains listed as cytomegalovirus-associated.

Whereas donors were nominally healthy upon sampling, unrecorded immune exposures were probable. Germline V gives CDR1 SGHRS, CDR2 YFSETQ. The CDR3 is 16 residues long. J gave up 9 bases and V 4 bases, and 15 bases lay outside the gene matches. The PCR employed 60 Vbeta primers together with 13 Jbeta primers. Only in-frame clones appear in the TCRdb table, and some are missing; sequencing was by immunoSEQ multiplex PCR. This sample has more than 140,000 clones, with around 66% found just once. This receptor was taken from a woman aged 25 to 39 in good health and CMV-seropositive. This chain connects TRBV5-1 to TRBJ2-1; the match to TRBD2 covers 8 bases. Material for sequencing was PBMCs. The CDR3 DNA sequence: TGCGCCAGCAGCCCCGCGGGAAGCGGGAGAGGCGCTGAGCAGTTCTTC. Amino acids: CASSPAGSGRGAEQFF.